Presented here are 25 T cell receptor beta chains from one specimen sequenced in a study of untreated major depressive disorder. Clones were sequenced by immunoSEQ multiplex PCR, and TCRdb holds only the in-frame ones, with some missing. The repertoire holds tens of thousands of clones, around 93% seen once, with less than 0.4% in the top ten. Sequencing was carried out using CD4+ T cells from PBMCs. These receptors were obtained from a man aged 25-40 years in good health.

The CDR3 loop reads CASSFGRGQGMEQYF. As DNA, the CDR3 is TGTGCCAGCAGTTTCGGTCGGGGACAGGGCATGGAGCAGTACTTC. This chain links TRBV27 with TRBJ2-7; 9 bases line up with TRBD1. CDR1 is MNHEY and CDR2 is SMNVEV in the germline V gene (reference sequence). The CDR3 sequence is 15 residues long. Losses at the gene ends were 3 bases for V and 7 bases for J; bases not matched to a gene: 10.

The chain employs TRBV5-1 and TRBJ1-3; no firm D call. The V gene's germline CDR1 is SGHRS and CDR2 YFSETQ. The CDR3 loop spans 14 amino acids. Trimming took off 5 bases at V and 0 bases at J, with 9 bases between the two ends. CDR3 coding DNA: TGCGCCAGCAGGGACGGTAGCTCTGGAAACACCATATATTTT. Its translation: CASRDGSSGNTIYF.

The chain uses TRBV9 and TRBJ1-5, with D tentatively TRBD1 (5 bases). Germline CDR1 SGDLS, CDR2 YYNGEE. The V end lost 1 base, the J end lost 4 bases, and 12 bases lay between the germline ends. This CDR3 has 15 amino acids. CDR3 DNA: TGTGCCAGCAGCGTAAAGGCAGGGCCTAATCAGCCCCAGCATTTT. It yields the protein CASSVKAGPNQPQHF.

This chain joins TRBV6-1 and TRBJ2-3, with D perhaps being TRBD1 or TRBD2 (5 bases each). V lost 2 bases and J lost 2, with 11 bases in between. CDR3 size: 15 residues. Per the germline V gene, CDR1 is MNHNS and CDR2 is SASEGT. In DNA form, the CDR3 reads TGTGCCAGCAGTGAATCGGGACCCTACACAGATACGCAGTATTTT. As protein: CASSESGPYTDTQYF.

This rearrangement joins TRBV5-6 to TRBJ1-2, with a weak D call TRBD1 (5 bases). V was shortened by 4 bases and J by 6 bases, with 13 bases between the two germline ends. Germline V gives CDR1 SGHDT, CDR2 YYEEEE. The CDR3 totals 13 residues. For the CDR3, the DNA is TGTGCCAGCAGCCGAGTGGGGGGAGATGGCTACACCTTC. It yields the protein CASSRVGGDGYTF.

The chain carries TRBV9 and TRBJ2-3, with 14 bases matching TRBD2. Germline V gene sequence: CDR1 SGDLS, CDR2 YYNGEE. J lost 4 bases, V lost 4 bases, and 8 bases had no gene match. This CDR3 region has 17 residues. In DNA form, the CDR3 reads TGTGCCAGCAGCCGACTCGGGACTAGCGGGAGCGCAGATACGCAGTATTTT. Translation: CASSRLGTSGSADTQYF.

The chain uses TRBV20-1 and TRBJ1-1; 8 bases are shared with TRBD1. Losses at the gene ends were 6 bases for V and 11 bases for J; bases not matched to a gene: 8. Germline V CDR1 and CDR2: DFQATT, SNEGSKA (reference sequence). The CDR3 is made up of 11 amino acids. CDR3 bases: TGCAGTGCGCCGACAGGGGTGGGGGCTTTCTTT. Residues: CSAPTGVGAFF.

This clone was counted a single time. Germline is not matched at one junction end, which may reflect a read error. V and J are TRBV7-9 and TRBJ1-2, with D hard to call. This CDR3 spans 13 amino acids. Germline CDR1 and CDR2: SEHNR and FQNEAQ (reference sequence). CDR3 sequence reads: CASNEGGFERSYF. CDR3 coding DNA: TGTGCCAGCAACGAGGGCGGTTTTGAACGGAGTTACTTC.

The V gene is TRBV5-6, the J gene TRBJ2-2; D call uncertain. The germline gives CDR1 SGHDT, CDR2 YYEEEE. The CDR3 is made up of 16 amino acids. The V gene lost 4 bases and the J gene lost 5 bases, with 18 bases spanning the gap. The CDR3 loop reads CASSRSPISRTGELFF. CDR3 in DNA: TGTGCCAGCAGCCGTTCCCCCATCTCTAGAACCGGGGAGCTGTTTTTT.

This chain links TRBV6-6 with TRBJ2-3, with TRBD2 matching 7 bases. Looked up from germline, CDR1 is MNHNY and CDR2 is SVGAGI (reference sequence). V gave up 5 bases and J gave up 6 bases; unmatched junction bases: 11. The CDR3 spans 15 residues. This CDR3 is CASSTTSERGDTQYF. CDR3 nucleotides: TGTGCCAGCAGTACAACTAGCGAGCGAGGGGATACGCAGTATTTT.

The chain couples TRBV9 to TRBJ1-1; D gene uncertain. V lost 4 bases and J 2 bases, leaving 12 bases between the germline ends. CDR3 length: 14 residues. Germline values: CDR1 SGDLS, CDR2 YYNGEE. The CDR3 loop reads CASSSRWVNTEAFF. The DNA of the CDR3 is TGTGCCAGCAGCTCCAGGTGGGTAAACACTGAAGCTTTCTTT.

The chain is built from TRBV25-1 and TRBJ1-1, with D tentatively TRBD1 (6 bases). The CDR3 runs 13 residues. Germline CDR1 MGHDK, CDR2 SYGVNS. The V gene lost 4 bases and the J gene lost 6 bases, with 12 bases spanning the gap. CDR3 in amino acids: CASSGDTIAEAFF. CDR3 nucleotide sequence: TGTGCCAGCAGTGGGGACACAATCGCTGAAGCTTTCTTT.

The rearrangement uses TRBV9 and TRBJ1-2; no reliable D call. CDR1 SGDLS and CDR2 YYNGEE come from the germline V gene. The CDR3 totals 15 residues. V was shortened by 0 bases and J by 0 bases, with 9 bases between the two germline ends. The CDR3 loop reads CASSVGIGTNYGYTF. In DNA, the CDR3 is TGTGCCAGCAGCGTAGGTATAGGGACTAACTATGGCTACACCTTC.

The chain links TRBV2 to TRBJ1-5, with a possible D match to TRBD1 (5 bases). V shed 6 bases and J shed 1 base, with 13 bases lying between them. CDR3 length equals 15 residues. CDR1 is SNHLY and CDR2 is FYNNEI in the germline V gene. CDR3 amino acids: CASRARGVSNQPQHF. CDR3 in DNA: TGTGCCAGCAGGGCCAGAGGGGTAAGCAATCAGCCCCAGCATTTT. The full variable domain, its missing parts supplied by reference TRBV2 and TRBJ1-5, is EPEVTQTPSHQVTQMGQEVILRCVPISNHLYFYWYRQILGQKVEFLVSFYNNEISEKSEIFDDQFSVERPDGSNFTLKIRSTKLEDSAMYFCASRARGVSNQPQHFGDGTRLSIL.

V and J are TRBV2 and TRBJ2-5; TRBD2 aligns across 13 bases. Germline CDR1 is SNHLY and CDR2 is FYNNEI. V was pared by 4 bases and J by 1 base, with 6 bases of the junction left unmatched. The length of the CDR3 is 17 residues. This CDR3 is CASSGTSGGSPQETQYF. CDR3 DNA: TGTGCCAGCAGTGGGACTAGCGGGGGCAGTCCCCAAGAGACCCAGTACTTC.

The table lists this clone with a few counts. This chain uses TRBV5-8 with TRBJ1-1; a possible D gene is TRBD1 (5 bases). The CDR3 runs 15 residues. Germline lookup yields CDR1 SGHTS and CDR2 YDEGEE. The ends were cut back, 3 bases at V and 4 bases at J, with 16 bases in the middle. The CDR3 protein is CASSSYRGMSTEAFF. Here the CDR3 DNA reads TGTGCCAGCAGCTCGTACCGGGGGATGAGCACTGAAGCTTTCTTT.

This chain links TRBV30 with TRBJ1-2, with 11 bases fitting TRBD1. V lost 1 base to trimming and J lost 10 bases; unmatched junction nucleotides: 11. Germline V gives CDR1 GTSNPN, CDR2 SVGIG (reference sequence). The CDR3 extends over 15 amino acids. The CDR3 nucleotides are TGTGCCTGGAGTGGGACAGGGGGCGTGCGGTCTGACTACACCTTC. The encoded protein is CAWSGTGGVRSDYTF. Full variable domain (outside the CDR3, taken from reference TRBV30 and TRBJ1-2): SQTIHQWPATLVQPVGSPLSLECTVEGTSNPNLYWYRQAAGRGLQLLFYSVGIGQISSEVPQNLSASRPQDRQFILSSKKLLLSDSGFYLCAWSGTGGVRSDYTFGSGTRLTVV.

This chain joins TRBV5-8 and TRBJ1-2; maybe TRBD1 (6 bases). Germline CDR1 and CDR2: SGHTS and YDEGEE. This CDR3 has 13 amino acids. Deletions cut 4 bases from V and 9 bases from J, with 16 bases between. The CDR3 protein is CASSLGGFSSYTF. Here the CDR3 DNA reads TGTGCCAGCAGCCTAGGGGGTTTCAGCAGCTACACCTTC.

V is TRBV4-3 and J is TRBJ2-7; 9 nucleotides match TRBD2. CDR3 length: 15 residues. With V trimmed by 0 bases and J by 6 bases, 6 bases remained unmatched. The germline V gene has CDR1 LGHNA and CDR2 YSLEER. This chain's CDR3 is CASSQDGLAGREQYF. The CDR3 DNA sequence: TGCGCCAGCAGCCAAGATGGGCTAGCGGGACGCGAGCAGTACTTC.

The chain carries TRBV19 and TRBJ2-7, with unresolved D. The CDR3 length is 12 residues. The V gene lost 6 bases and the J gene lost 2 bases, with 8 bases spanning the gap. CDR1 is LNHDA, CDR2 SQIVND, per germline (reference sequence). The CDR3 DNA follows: TGTGCCAGTAGGCAGGAACCCTACGAGCAGTACTTC. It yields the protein CASRQEPYEQYF.

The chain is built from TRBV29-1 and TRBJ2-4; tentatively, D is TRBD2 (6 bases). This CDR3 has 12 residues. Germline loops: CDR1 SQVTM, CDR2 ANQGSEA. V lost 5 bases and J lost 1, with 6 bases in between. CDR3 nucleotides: TGCAGCGTTCGGGGGGCCAAAAACATTCAGTACTTC. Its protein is CSVRGAKNIQYF.

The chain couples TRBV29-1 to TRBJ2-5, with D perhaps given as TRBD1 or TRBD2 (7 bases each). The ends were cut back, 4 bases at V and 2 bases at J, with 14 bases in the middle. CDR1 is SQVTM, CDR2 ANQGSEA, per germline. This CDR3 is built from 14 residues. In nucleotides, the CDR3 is TGCAGCGTTGGCTGGCAGGGGGGGCAAGAGACCCAGTACTTC. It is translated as CSVGWQGGQETQYF.

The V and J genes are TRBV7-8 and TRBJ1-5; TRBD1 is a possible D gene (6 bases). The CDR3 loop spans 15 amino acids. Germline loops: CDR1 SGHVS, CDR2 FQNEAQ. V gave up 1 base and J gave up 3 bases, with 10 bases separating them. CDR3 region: CASSLVGTLNQPQHF. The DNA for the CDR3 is TGTGCCAGCAGCTTAGTGGGGACACTCAATCAGCCCCAGCATTTT.

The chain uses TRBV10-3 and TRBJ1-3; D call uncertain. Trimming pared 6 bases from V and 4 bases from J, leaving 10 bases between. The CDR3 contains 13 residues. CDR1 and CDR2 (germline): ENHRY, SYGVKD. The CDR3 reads CAISGGPGNTIYF. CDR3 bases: TGTGCCATCAGCGGTGGGCCCGGAAACACCATATATTTT.

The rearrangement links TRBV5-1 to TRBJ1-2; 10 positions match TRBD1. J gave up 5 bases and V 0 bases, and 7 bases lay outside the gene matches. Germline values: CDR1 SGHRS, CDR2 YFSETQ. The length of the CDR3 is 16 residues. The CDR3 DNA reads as TGCGCCAGCAGCTTGGGCCGACAGGGGGCAAGATATGGCTACACCTTC. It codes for CASSLGRQGARYGYTF.